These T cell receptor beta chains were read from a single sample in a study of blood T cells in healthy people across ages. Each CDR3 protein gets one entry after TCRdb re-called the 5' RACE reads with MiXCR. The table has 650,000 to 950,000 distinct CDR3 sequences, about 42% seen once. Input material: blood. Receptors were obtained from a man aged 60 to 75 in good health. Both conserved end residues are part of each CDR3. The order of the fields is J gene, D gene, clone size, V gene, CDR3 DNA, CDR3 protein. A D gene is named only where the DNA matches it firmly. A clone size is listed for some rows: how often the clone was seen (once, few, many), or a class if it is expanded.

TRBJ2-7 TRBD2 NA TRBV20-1 TGCAGTGCTAAGCCTCTAGCGGGGGGGTACTACGAGCAGTACTTC CSAKPLAGGYYEQYF
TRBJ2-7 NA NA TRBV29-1 TGCAGCGTGGCCCAGGGGTCATCCTACGAGCAGTACTTC CSVAQGSSYEQYF
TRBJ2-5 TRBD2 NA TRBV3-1 TGTGCCAGCAGCCAAGGACAGACTAGCGGGGGGGGCGAGACCCAGTACTTC CASSQGQTSGGGETQYF
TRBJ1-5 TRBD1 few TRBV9 TGTGCCAGCAGCGTCGGACAGGGCAGCAATCAGCCCCAGCATTTT CASSVGQGSNQPQHF
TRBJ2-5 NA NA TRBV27 TGTGCCAGGGAGGTGGAGAGGGCGAAAACCCAAGAGACCCAGTACTTC CAREVERAKTQETQYF
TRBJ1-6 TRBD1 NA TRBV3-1 TGTGCCAGCAGCCAAGACAGGGGGAGGAATAATTCACCCCTCCACTTT CASSQDRGRNNSPLHF
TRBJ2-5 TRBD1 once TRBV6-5 TGTGCCAGCAGTTACTCCCCGGGCCGGACAGGGGGTTTTTCCTGGTGGGAGACCCAGTACTTC CASSYSPGRTGGFSWWETQYF
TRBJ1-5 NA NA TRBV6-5 TGTGCCAGCAGTTCAATACGGTCTCGGGTGAGGGTTGCTCAGCCCCAGCATTTT CASSSIRSRVRVAQPQHF
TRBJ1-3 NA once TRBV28 TGTGCCAGCAGTTTAGCGGTCAGAAGCTCTGGAAACACCATATATTTT CASSLAVRSSGNTIYF
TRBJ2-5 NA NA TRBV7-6 TGTGCCAGCAGCTTAGGGCTGCCTGATGGGGGGCGCGGGCAGTACTTC CASSLGLPDGGRGQYF
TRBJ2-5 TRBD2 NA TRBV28 TGTGCCAGCAGTTTATCGGCTAGCGGGGGAGGAGGGCAGTACTTC CASSLSASGGGGQYF
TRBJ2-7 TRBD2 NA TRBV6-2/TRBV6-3 TGTGCCAGCAGTTACTCGGCGGGGGTTTCCTACAATGAGCAGTACTTC CASSYSAGVSYNEQYF
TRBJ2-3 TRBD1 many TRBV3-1 TGTGCCAGCAGCCAGGACAGGGCAACAGATACGCAGTATTTT CASSQDRATDTQYF
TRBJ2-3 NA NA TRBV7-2 TGTGCCAGCAGCCTCTGGACTACAAATACAGATACGCAGTATTTT CASSLWTTNTDTQYF
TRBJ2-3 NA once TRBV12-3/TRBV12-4 TGTGCCAGCAGCAAAGGGACGGGCACAGATACGCAGTATTTT CASSKGTGTDTQYF
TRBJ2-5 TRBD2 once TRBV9 TGTGCCAGCAGCGTGAGTAGCGGGGGGGAGCAAGAGACCCAGTACTTC CASSVSSGGEQETQYF
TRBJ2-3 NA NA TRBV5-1 TGCGCCAGCAGCTTGGTCGTGGGTAATTTAGATACGCAGTATTTT CASSLVVGNLDTQYF
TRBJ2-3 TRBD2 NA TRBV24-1 TGTGCCACCAGTCTCGGGGCTAGCGGGGGGGGAGATACGCAGTATTTT CATSLGASGGGDTQYF
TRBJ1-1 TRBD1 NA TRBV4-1 TGCGCCAGCAGCCAAGTGGGCAGGGGGCGCGGAGGCACTGAAGCTTTCTTT CASSQVGRGRGGTEAFF
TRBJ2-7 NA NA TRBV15 TGTGCCGCCAGCAGTTCGGACAGCTCCTACGAGCAGTACTTC CAASSSDSSYEQYF
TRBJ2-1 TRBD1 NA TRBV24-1 TGTGCCACCAAAGACAGGGGGACCAATGAGCAGTTCTTC CATKDRGTNEQFF
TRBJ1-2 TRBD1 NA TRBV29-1 TGCAGCGTTGAATCCAACAGCCGGACAGGGGAAGGCTACACCTTC CSVESNSRTGEGYTF
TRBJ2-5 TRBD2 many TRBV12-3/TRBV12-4 TGTGCCAGCAGGCGTCTAGCGGGGGGTATTGAGACCCAGTACTTC CASRRLAGGIETQYF
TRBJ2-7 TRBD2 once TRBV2 TGTGCCAGCAGTGGGACTAGCGGGAGCAAGTACGAGCAGTACTTC CASSGTSGSKYEQYF
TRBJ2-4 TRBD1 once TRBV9 TGTGCCAGCAGCGCTGGGACAGGGAAAAACATTCAGTACTTC CASSAGTGKNIQYF
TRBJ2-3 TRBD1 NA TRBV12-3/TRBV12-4 TGTGCCAGCAGTTTAACCCGGACAGGGGGAGGAACAGATACGCAGTATTTT CASSLTRTGGGTDTQYF
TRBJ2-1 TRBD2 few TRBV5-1 TGCGCCAGCAGCTGGGAGGGTAGCTCCTACAATGAGCAGTTCTTC CASSWEGSSYNEQFF
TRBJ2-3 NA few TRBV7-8 TGTGCCAGCAGCTTATTTTGGGATACGCAGTATTTT CASSLFWDTQYF
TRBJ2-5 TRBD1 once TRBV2 TGTGCCAGCAGCCGACAGGGTGTACAAGAGACCCAGTACTTC CASSRQGVQETQYF
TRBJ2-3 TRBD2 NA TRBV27 TGTGCCAGCAAAAGCGGGGGGCCTTCTATTGCGCAGTATTTT CASKSGGPSIAQYF
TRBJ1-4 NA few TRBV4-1 TGCGCCAGCAGCCGAGGCAACAGCGAAAAACTGTTTTTT CASSRGNSEKLFF
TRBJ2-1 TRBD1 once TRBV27 TGTGCCAGCAGCCGATGGGACAGTTCCTACAATGAGCAGTTCTTC CASSRWDSSYNEQFF
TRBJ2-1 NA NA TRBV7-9 TGTGCCAGCAGGTCAGGGGCTGAGCAGTTCTTC CASRSGAEQFF
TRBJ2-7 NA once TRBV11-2 TGTGCCAGCAGCTTAGCCAGGTATTCCTACGAGCAGTACTTC CASSLARYSYEQYF
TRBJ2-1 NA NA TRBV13 TGTGCCAGCAGCTTCCGGGGCCACAATGAGCAGTTCTTC CASSFRGHNEQFF
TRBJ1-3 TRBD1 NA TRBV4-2 TGTGCCAGCGCTGACAGGGCAAGCTCTGGAAACACCATATATTTT CASADRASSGNTIYF
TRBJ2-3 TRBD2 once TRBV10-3 TGTGCCATCAGTGACGGACTAGCGGGTCCAGATATGCAGTATTTT CAISDGLAGPDMQYF
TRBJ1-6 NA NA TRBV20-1 TGCAGTGCTAGTGTGTCCGGGGACTATAATTCACCCCTCCACTTT CSASVSGDYNSPLHF
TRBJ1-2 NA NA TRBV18 TGTGCCAGCTCAGAGGACACATTCCAGGGGTACACCTTC CASSEDTFQGYTF
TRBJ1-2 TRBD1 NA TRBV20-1 TGCAGTGCGCCCTCAGGGGGGACTCGGTATGGCTACACCTTC CSAPSGGTRYGYTF
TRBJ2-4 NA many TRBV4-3 TGCGCCAGCAGCCAAGAACGGGGCCCAGGAGCCAAAAACATTCAGTACTTC CASSQERGPGAKNIQYF
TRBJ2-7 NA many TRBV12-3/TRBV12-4 TGTGCCAGCAGTTTCTTGGCTTCCTACGAGCAGTACTTC CASSFLASYEQYF
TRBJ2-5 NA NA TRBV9 TGTGCCAGCAGCGTAGGATCGGGTAAAGAGACCCAGTACTTC CASSVGSGKETQYF
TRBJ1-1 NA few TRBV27 TGTGCCAGCAGTTTTGGGGGGCTTACTGAAGCTTTCTTT CASSFGGLTEAFF
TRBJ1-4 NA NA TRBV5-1 TGCGCCAGCAGCTTGGACCCGGGACATTCAGAAAAACTGTTTTTT CASSLDPGHSEKLFF
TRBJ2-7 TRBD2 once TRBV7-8 TGTGCCAGCAGCTTCGGGCTAGCGGGAGACTCCTACGAGCAGTACTTC CASSFGLAGDSYEQYF
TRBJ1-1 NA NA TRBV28 TGTGCCAGCACCAAACAGGGAGGGAACACTGAAGCTTTCTTT CASTKQGGNTEAFF
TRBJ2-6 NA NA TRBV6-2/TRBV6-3 TGTGCCAGCAGTTACTCGTCGAGACAGCCTGTTTTGGGGGCCAACGTCCTGACTTTC CASSYSSRQPVLGANVLTF
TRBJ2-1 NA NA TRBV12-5 TGTGCTAGTGGCCCGGACAGTCCCTCCTACAATGAGCAGTTCTTC CASGPDSPSYNEQFF